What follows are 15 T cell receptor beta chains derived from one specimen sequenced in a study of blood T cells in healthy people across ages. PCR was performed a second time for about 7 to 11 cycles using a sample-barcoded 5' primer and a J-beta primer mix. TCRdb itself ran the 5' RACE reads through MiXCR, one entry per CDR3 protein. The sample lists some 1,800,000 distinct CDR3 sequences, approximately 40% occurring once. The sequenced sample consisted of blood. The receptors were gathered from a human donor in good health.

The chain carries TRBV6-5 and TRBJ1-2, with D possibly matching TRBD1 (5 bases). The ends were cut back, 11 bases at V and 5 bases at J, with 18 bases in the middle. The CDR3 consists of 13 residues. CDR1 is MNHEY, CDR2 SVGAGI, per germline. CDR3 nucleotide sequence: TGTGCCGGCTCAACGACGGAGGGGTATGGCTACACCTTC. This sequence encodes CAGSTTEGYGYTF.

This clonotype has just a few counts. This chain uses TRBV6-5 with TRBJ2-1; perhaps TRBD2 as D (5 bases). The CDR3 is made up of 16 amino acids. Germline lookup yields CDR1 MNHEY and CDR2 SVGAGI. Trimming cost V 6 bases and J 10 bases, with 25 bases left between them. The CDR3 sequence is CASSPIPRGNYNEQFF. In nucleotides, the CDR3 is TGTGCCAGCAGCCCAATTCCCAGAGGGAACTATAACGAGCAGTTCTTC.

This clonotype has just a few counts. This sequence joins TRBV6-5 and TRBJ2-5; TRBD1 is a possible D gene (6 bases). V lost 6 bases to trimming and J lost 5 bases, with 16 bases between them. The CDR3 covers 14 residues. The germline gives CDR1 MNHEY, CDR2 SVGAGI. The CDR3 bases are TGTGCCAGCAGCCCGGGACACCTCCCGGAGACCCAGTACTTC. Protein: CASSPGHLPETQYF.

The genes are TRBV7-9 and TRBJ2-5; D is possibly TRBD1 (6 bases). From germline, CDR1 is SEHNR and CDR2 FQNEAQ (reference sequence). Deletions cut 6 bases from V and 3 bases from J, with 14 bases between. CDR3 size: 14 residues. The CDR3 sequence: CASREGAGEETQYF. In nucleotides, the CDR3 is TGTGCCAGCAGGGAAGGGGCAGGGGAAGAGACCCAGTACTTC.

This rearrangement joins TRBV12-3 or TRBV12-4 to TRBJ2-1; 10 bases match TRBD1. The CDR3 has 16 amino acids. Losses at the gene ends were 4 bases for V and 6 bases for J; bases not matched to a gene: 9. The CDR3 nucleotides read TGTGCCAGCAGTTCATTCCGGGACAGGGGTAGCAATGAGCAGTTCTTC. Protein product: CASSSFRDRGSNEQFF.

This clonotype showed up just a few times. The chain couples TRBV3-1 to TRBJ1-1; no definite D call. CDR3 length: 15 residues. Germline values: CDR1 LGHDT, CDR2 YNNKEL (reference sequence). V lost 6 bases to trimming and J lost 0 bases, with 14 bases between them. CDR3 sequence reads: CASRIRSNMNTEAFF. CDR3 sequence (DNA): TGTGCCAGCAGGATTCGCAGCAACATGAACACTGAAGCTTTCTTT.

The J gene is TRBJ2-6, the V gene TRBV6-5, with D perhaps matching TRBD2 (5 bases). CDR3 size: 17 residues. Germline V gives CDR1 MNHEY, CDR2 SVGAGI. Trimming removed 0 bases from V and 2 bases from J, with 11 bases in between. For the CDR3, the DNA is TGTGCCAGCAGTTACTCGATTTGGGGAGCTGGGGCCAACGTCCTGACTTTC. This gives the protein CASSYSIWGAGANVLTF.

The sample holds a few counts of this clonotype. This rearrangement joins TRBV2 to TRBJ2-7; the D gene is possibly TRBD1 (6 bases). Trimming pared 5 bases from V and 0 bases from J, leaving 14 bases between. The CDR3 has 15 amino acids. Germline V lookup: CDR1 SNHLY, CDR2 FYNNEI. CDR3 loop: CASSRQDVSSYEQYF. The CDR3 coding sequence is TGTGCCAGCAGTAGACAGGACGTGAGCTCCTACGAGCAGTACTTC.

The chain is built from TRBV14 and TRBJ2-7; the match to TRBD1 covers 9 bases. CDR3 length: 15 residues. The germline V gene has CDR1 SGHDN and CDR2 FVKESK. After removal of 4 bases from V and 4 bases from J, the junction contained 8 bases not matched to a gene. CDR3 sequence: CASSPYGTGWYEQYF. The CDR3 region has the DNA TGTGCCAGCAGCCCTTACGGGACAGGGTGGTACGAGCAGTACTTC.

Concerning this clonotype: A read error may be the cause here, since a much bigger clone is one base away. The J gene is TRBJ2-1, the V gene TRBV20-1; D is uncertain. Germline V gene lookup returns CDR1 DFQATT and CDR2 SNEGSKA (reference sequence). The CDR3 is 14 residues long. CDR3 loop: CSARGIGSCNEQFF. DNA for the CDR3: TGCAGTGCTAGGGGCATCGGCTCCTGCAATGAGCAGTTCTTC.

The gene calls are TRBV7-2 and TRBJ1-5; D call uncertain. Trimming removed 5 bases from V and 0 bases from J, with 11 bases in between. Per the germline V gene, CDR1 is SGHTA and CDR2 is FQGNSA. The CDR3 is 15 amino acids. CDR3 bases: TGTGCCAGCAGCCCCGTGTGGGCTAGCAATCAGCCCCAGCATTTT. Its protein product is CASSPVWASNQPQHF.

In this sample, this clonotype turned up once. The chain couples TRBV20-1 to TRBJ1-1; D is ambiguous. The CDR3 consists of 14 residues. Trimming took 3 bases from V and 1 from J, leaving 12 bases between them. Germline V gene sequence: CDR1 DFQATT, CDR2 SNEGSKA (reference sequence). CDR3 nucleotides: TGCAGTGCTAGGGCTGGGCAGGAGAACACTGAAGCTTTCTTT. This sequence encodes CSARAGQENTEAFF.

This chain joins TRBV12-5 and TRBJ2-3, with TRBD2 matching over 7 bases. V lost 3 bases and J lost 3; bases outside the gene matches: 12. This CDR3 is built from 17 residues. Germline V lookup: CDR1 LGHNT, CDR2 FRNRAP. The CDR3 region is CASGFTLARTSTDTQYF. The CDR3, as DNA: TGTGCTAGTGGTTTCACCCTAGCCAGGACTAGTACAGATACGCAGTATTTT.

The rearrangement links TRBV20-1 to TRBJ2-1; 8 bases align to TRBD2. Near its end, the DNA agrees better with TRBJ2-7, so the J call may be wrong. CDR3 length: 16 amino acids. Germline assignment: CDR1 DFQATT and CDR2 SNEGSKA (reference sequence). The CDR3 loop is CSARDGGAGDPYEQYF. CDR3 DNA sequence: TGCAGTGCTAGAGATGGAGGAGCGGGAGACCCCTACGAGCAGTACTTC.

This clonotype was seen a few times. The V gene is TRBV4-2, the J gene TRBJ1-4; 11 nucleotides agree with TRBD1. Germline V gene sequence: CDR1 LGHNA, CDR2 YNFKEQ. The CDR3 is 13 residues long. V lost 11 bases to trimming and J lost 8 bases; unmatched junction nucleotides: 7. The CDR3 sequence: CAAGDRGAEKLFF. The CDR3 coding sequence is TGTGCCGCGGGGGACAGGGGGGCCGAAAAACTGTTTTTT.